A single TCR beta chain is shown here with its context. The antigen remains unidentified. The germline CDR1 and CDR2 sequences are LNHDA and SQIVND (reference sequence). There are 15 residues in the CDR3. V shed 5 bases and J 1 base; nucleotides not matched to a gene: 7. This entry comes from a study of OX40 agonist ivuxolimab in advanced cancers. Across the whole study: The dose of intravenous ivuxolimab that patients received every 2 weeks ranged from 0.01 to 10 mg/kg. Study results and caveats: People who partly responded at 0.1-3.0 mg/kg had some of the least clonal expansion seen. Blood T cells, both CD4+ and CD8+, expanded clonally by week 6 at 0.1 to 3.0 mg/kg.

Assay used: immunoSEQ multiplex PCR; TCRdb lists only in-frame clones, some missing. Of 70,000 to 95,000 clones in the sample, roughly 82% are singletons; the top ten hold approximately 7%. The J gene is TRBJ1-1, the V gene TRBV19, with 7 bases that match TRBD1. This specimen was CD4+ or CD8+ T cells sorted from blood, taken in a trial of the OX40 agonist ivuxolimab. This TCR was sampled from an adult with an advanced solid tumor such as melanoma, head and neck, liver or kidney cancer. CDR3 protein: CASSVQGSGNTEAFF. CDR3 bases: TGTGCCAGTAGTGTACAGGGGTCAGGGAACACTGAAGCTTTCTTT. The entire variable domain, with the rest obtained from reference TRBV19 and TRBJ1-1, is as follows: DGGITQSPKYLFRKEGQNVTLSCEQNLNHDAMYWYRQDPGQGLRLIYYSQIVNDFQKGDIAEGYSVSREKKESFPLTVTSAQKNPTAFYLCASSVQGSGNTEAFFGQGTRLTVV.